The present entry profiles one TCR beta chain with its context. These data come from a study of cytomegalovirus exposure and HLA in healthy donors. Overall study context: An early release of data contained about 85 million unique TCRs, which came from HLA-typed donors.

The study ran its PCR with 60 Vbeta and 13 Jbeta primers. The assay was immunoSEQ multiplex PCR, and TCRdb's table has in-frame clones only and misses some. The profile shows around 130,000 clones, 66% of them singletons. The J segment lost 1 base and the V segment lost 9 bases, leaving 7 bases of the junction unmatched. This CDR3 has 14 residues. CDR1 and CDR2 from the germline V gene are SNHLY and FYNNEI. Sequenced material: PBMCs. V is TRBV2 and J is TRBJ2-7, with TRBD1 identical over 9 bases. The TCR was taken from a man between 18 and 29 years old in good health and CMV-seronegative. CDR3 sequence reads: CASLGTGYSYEQYF. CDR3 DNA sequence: TGTGCCAGTTTAGGGACAGGGTATTCCTACGAGCAGTACTTC. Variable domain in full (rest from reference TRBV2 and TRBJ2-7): EPEVTQTPSHQVTQMGQEVILRCVPISNHLYFYWYRQILGQKVEFLVSFYNNEISEKSEIFDDQFSVERPDGSNFTLKIRSTKLEDSAMYFCASLGTGYSYEQYFGPGTRLTVT.